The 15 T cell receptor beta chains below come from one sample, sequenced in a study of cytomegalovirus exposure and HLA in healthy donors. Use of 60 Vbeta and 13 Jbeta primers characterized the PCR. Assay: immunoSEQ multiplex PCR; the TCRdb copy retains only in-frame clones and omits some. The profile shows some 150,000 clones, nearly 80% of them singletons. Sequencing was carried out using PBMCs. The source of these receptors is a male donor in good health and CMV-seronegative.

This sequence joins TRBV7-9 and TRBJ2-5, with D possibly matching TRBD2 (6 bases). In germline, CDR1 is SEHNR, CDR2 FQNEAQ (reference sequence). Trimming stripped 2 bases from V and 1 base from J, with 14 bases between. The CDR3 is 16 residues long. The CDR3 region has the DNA TGTGCCAGCAGCTTACGGGCGGGACCCTCCCAAGAGACCCAGTACTTC. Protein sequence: CASSLRAGPSQETQYF.

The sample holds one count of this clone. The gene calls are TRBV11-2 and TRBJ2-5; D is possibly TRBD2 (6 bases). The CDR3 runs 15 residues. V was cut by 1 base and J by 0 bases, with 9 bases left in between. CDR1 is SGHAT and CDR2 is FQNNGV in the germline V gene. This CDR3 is CASSLGTTYQETQYF. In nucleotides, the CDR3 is TGTGCCAGCAGCTTAGGGACTACATACCAAGAGACCCAGTACTTC. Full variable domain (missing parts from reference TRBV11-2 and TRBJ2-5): EAGVAQSPRYKIIEKRQSVAFWCNPISGHATLYWYQQILGQGPKLLIQFQNNGVVDDSQLPKDRFSAERLKGVDSTLKIQPAKLEDSAVYLCASSLGTTYQETQYFGPGTRLLVL.

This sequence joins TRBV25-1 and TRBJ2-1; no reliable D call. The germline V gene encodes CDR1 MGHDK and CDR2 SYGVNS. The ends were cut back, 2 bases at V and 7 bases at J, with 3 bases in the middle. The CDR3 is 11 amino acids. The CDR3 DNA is TGTGCCAGCAGTGAACTAAATGAGCAGTTCTTC. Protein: CASSELNEQFF.

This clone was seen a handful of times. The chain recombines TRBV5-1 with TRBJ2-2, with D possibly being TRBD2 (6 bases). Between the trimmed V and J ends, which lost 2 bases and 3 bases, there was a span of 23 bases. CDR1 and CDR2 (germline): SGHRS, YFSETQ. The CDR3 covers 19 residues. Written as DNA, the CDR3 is TGCGCCAGCAGCTTTCCCGTAGCGGATGAGGCAAAGGACACCGGGGAGCTGTTTTTT. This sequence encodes CASSFPVADEAKDTGELFF.

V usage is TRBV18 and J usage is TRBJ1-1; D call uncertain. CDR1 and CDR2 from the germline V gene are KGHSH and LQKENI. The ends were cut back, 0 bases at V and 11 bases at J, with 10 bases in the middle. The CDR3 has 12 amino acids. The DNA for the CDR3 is TGTGCCAGCTCACCACCGGCGGGCCTCGCTTTCTTT. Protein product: CASSPPAGLAFF.

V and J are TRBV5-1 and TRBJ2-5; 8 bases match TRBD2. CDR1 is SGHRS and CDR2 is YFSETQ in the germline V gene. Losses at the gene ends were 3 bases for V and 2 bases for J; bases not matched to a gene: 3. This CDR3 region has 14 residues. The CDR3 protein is CASSSTSGQETQYF. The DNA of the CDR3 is TGCGCCAGCAGCTCTACTAGCGGACAAGAGACCCAGTACTTC.

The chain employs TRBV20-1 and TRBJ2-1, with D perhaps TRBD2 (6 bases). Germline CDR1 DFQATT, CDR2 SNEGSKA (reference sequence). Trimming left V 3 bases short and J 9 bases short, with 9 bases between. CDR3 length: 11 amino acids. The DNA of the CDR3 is TGCAGTGCTAGGGACGGGGGTGAGCAGTTCTTC. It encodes CSARDGGEQFF.

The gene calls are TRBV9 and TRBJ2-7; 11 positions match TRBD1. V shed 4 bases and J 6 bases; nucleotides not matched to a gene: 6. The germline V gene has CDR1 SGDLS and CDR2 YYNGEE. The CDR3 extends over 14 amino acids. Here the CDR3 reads CASSPRTGGREQYF. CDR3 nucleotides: TGTGCCAGCAGCCCCCGGACAGGGGGCCGCGAGCAGTACTTC.

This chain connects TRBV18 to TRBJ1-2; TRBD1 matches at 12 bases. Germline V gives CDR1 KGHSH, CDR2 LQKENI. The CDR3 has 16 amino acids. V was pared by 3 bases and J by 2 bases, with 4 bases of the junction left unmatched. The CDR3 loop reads CASSPLGTGGNYGYTF. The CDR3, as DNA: TGTGCCAGCTCACCTTTAGGGACAGGGGGCAACTATGGCTACACCTTC.

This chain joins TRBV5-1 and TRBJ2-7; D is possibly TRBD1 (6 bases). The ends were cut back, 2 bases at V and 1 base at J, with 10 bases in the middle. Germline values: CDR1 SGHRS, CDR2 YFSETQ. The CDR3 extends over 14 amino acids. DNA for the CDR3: TGCGCCAGCAGCTTCGGGACACTATCCTACGAGCAGTACTTC. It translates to CASSFGTLSYEQYF.

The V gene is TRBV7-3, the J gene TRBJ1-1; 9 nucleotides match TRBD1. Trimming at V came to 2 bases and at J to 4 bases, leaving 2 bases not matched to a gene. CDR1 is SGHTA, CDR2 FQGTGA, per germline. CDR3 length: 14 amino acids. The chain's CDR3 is CASSLSGQGTEAFF. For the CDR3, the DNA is TGTGCCAGCAGCTTATCGGGACAGGGCACTGAAGCTTTCTTT.

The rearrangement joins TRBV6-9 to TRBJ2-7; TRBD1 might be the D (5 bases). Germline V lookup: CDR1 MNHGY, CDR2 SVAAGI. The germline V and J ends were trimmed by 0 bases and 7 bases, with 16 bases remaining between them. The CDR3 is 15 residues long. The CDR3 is CASSYSGRAKEEQYF. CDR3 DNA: TGTGCCAGCAGTTATTCGGGCAGGGCAAAGGAAGAGCAGTACTTC.

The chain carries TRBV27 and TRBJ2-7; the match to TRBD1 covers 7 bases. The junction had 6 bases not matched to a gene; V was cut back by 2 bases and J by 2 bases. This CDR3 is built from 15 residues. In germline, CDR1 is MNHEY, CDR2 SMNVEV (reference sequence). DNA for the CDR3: TGTGCCAGCAGTTTAACCGGGACAGAGCCCTACGAGCAGTACTTC. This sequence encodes CASSLTGTEPYEQYF.

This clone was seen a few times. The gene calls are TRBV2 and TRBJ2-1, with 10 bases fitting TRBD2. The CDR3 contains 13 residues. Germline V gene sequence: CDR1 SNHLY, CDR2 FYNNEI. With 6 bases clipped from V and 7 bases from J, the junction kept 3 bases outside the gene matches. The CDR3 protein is CASSPSGRNEQFF. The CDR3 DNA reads TGTGCCAGCAGCCCTAGCGGGAGAAATGAGCAGTTCTTC.

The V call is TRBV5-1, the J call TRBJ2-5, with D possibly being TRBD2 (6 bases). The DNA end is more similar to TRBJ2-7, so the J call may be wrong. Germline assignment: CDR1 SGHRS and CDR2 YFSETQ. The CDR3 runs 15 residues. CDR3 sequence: CASSLQTSGRYEQYF. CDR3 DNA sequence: TGCGCCAGCAGCTTGCAGACTAGTGGGAGGTACGAGCAGTACTTC.